The present T cell receptor (beta chain) was sequenced within a study of blood T cell repertoires in COVID-19. About the study: T cells, B-cell-depleted T cells, or PBMCs provided the cDNA or gDNA that served as material.

Original analysis: Using reference gene primer amplification, nucleated cell counts were estimated. This table comes from immunoSEQ multiplex PCR, and its TCRdb copy is limited to in-frame clones, with some not included. The D gene and trimming were derived from the DNA, and the V and J assignments and clone size from that table. The sample lists about 62,000 clones, approximately 79% occurring once. CDR1 and CDR2 from the germline V gene are ENHRY and SYGVKD. Between the trimmed V and J ends, which lost 8 bases and 2 bases, there was a span of 15 bases. The CDR3 runs to 14 residues. This chain joins TRBV10-3 and TRBJ1-2; a possible D gene is TRBD1 (6 bases). The receptor was derived from a woman of 80 years or more with active or convalescent COVID-19. The sample comprised peripheral blood. This CDR3 is CAISPGHLNYGYTF. The CDR3 bases are TGTGCCATCTCTCCGGGACATCTGAACTATGGCTACACCTTC.